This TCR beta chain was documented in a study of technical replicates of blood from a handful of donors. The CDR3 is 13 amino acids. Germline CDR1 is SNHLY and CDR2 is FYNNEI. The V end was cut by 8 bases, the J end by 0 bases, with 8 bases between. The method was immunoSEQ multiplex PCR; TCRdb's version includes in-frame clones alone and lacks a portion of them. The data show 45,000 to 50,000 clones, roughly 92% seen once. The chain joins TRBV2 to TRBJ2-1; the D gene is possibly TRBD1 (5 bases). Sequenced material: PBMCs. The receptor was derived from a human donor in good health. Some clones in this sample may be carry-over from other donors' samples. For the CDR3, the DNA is TGTGCCAGCCGGACAAACTCCTACAATGAGCAGTTCTTC. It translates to CASRTNSYNEQFF.